The 30 T cell receptor beta chains in this list originate from one sample, sequenced in a study of blood T cell repertoires in COVID-19 (dated by TCRdb to about 2020). The library was built by means of the immunoSEQ multiplex PCR assay. What TCRdb holds here is the immuneACCESS table cut down to in-frame rearrangements. Part of the clones is not present; checked against another copy, under half of the missing clones reflect an unresolved V gene, and the others are unexplained. The sample table contains 150,000 to 200,000 clones; only one count was recorded for around 80% of them. Of the sample, around 16% is held by the ten largest clones. The sequencing sample was made of PBMCs or T cells enriched from blood (not recorded which). The receptors derive from a woman between 50 and 59 years old who had recovered from COVID-19.

The chain couples TRBV5-1 to TRBJ2-1, with 12 positions matching TRBD2. This CDR3 has 21 amino acids. Germline V CDR1 and CDR2: SGHRS, YFSETQ. Losses at the gene ends were 1 base for V and 2 bases for J; bases not matched to a gene: 16. The CDR3 coding sequence is TGCGCCAGCAGCTTGTCAGTCCAAAGGACTAGCGGGACCCCAACCTACAATGAGCAGTTCTTC. It translates to CASSLSVQRTSGTPTYNEQFF.

The chain employs TRBV27 and TRBJ1-2; no reliable D call. The CDR3 has 15 amino acids. Germline V gene data show CDR1 as MNHEY and CDR2 as SMNVEV (reference sequence). V was shortened by 0 bases and J by 1 base, with 9 bases between the two germline ends. CDR3 region: CASSLSTTGNYGYTF. Written as DNA, the CDR3 is TGTGCCAGCAGTTTATCGACGACGGGTAACTATGGCTACACCTTC.

The chain is built from TRBV11-2 and TRBJ2-5; D may be TRBD1 (7 bases). Germline V CDR1 and CDR2: SGHAT, FQNNGV. Trimming cost V 0 bases and J 10 bases, with 18 bases left between them. The CDR3 is 15 residues long. The chain's CDR3 is CASSLERYPGGHQYF. As DNA, the CDR3 is TGTGCCAGCAGCTTAGAGCGCTACCCAGGGGGGCACCAGTACTTC. Full variable domain (missing parts from reference TRBV11-2 and TRBJ2-5): EAGVAQSPRYKIIEKRQSVAFWCNPISGHATLYWYQQILGQGPKLLIQFQNNGVVDDSQLPKDRFSAERLKGVDSTLKIQPAKLEDSAVYLCASSLERYPGGHQYFGPGTRLLVL.

This chain joins TRBV7-3 and TRBJ2-2; possibly TRBD2 for D (5 bases). The V end lost 4 bases, the J end lost 0 bases, and 6 bases lay between the germline ends. The germline gives CDR1 SGHTA, CDR2 FQGTGA. The CDR3 is made up of 14 amino acids. In DNA, the CDR3 is TGTGCCAGCAGCTCGGGGACGAACACCGGGGAGCTGTTTTTT. It encodes CASSSGTNTGELFF.

The chain joins TRBV6-5 to TRBJ2-5; 9 positions match TRBD2. In germline, CDR1 is MNHEY, CDR2 SVGAGI. V lost 6 bases and J lost 1; bases outside the gene matches: 6. This CDR3 spans 15 amino acids. CDR3 sequence reads: CASSYLAGTQETQYF. Written as DNA, the CDR3 is TGTGCCAGCAGCTATCTAGCGGGAACCCAAGAGACCCAGTACTTC.

The chain carries TRBV6-5 and TRBJ1-3; TRBD1 matches at 10 bases. This CDR3 spans 16 amino acids. Germline trimming cut 2 bases from V and 5 bases from J; bases unmatched to any gene: 6. From germline, CDR1 is MNHEY and CDR2 SVGAGI. The CDR3 reads CASSYGDRGGRNTIYF. The CDR3 nucleotides read TGTGCCAGCAGTTACGGGGACAGGGGAGGCAGAAACACCATATATTTT.

This clone was seen a single time. The chain links TRBV4-1 to TRBJ1-5; 8 nucleotides align to TRBD1. Germline V gives CDR1 MGHRA, CDR2 YSYEKL. The CDR3 extends over 15 amino acids. Losses at the gene ends were 2 bases for V and 5 bases for J; bases not matched to a gene: 5. Here the CDR3 reads CASSQSDRGYQPQHF. The CDR3 nucleotides read TGCGCCAGCAGCCAATCCGACAGGGGCTATCAGCCCCAGCATTTT.

The J gene is TRBJ2-7, the V gene TRBV27, with 8 bases identical to TRBD2. The V gene's germline CDR1 is MNHEY and CDR2 SMNVEV (reference sequence). This CDR3 region has 16 residues. The trim removed 2 bases at V and 2 bases at J, leaving 8 bases unmatched. CDR3 amino acids: CASSLKALAVAYEQYF. In DNA form, the CDR3 reads TGTGCCAGCAGTTTAAAGGCACTAGCGGTTGCCTACGAGCAGTACTTC.

The gene calls are TRBV11-2 and TRBJ2-1, with 12 bases lining up with TRBD2. Germline loops: CDR1 SGHAT, CDR2 FQNNGV. The V gene end was trimmed by 4 bases and the J gene end by 4 bases; junction bases not matched to a gene: 5. The CDR3 contains 16 residues. DNA of the CDR3: TGTGCCAGCAGCTCCCGGACTAGCGGGATTTACAATGAGCAGTTCTTC. Its translation: CASSSRTSGIYNEQFF.

The chain links TRBV2 to TRBJ2-2, with 8 bases matching TRBD1. Germline V lookup: CDR1 SNHLY, CDR2 FYNNEI. V dropped 5 bases and J dropped 4; count of bases not matched to a gene: 6. CDR3 length: 15 amino acids. CDR3 DNA: TGTGCCAGCAGTAGACAGGGGTCGGGCACCGGGGAGCTGTTTTTT. Protein sequence: CASSRQGSGTGELFF.

The rearrangement uses TRBV7-3 and TRBJ2-3, with 9 bases identical to TRBD2. Germline lookup yields CDR1 SGHTA and CDR2 FQGTGA. The V gene end was trimmed by 1 base and the J gene end by 5 bases; junction bases not matched to a gene: 1. This CDR3 contains 14 residues. Here the CDR3 reads CASSLNSGRDTQYF. The CDR3, as DNA: TGTGCCAGCAGCTTAAATAGCGGGAGAGATACGCAGTATTTT.

The chain is built from TRBV5-1 and TRBJ2-1; 9 nucleotides line up with TRBD1. The junction had 8 bases not matched to a gene; V was cut back by 4 bases and J by 15 bases. Germline-derived CDR1 and CDR2 are SGHRS and YFSETQ. The CDR3 runs to 12 residues. The CDR3 nucleotides are TGCGCCAGCAGCCCCGGGACAGGGATGTGGTTCTTC. Translation gives CASSPGTGMWFF. Full variable domain (missing parts from reference TRBV5-1 and TRBJ2-1): KAGVTQTPRYLIKTRGQQVTLSCSPISGHRSVSWYQQTPGQGLQFLFEYFSETQRNKGNFPGRFSGRQFSNSRSEMNVSTLELGDSALYLCASSPGTGMWFFGPGTRLTVL.

In this sample, this clone turned up once. V usage is TRBV15 and J usage is TRBJ1-3; 7 bases match TRBD1. This CDR3 region has 17 residues. Trimming took 0 bases from V and 4 from J; bases not matched to a gene: 9. Germline lookup yields CDR1 LNHNV and CDR2 YYDKDF (reference sequence). CDR3 sequence (DNA): TGTGCCACCAGCAGAGAACCGGGACAGCGGCGAGGAAACACCATATATTTT. It is translated as CATSREPGQRRGNTIYF.

On this clone: This sequence may be a read error, since a much larger clone differs from it by one base. The chain recombines TRBV12-3 or TRBV12-4 with TRBJ1-2; no clear D gene. The V and J ends lost 1 base and 2 bases respectively, with 5 bases between them. There are 13 residues in the CDR3. For the CDR3, the DNA is TGTGCCAGCAGTTTAGTTCAGAACTATGGCTACACCTTC. This gives the protein CASSLVQNYGYTF.

This chain joins TRBV10-3 and TRBJ1-1, with 12 bases matching TRBD1. J gave up 1 base and V 4 bases, and 1 base lay outside the gene matches. The CDR3 sequence is 15 residues long. Germline V gives CDR1 ENHRY, CDR2 SYGVKD. CDR3 nucleotides: TGTGCCATCAGTGGGGGACAGGGGGCGAACACTGAAGCTTTCTTT. This encodes CAISGGQGANTEAFF.

The chain employs TRBV28 and TRBJ2-1; a possible D gene is TRBD2 (6 bases). Germline CDR1 and CDR2: MDHEN and SYDVKM. Trimming removed 5 bases from V and 5 bases from J, with 16 bases in between. The CDR3 runs 15 residues. CDR3 DNA: TGTGCCAGCAGTCCTGCTCTAGCGAACGACAATGAGCAGTTCTTC. This translates into CASSPALANDNEQFF.

The chain carries TRBV11-2 and TRBJ2-1; no reliable D call. Trimming pared 5 bases from V and 4 bases from J, leaving 15 bases between. Germline V gene sequence: CDR1 SGHAT, CDR2 FQNNGV. There are 15 residues in the CDR3. The CDR3, as DNA: TGTGCCAGCAGCCCCCTCGCCCGCCAGTACAATGAGCAGTTCTTC. It encodes CASSPLARQYNEQFF.

V gene TRBV11-3 combines with J gene TRBJ2-1; 10 bases line up with TRBD2. The length of the CDR3 is 15 residues. With V trimmed by 3 bases and J by 6 bases, 5 bases remained unmatched. Germline V gene lookup returns CDR1 SGHNT and CDR2 YENEEA. DNA of the CDR3: TGTGCCAGCAGCTTTACTAGCGGGATCGGCAATGAGCAGTTCTTC. Residues: CASSFTSGIGNEQFF.

The J gene is TRBJ2-1, the V gene TRBV14; a weak D match, TRBD2 (6 bases). CDR3 length: 16 residues. The germline V gene has CDR1 SGHDN and CDR2 FVKESK. The V gene lost 5 bases and the J gene lost 9 bases, with 23 bases spanning the gap. The CDR3 DNA reads TGTGCCAGCAGCAAACGAGGGACTGGGTGGTCGGTTGAGCAGTTCTTC. Its translation: CASSKRGTGWSVEQFF.

This clone was seen a few times. The rearrangement joins TRBV5-4 to TRBJ1-1, with 9 bases lining up with TRBD1. The V gene's germline CDR1 is SGHNT and CDR2 YYREEE (reference sequence). The CDR3 consists of 17 residues. Trimming took 5 bases from V and 2 from J; bases not matched to a gene: 13. The CDR3 spells CASSSQGAPGVNTEAFF. The CDR3 DNA reads as TGTGCCAGCAGTTCACAGGGGGCCCCGGGGGTCAACACTGAAGCTTTCTTT.

The rearrangement joins TRBV19 to TRBJ2-1, with D perhaps TRBD2 (6 bases). CDR3 length equals 15 residues. V was clipped by 6 bases and J by 3 bases, with 15 bases between them. The germline V gene has CDR1 LNHDA and CDR2 SQIVND (reference sequence). This CDR3 reads CASSPREWDYNEQFF. The CDR3 nucleotides read TGTGCCAGTAGCCCTCGGGAGTGGGACTACAATGAGCAGTTCTTC.

The J gene is TRBJ2-5, the V gene TRBV4-2; D gene unclear. V lost 0 bases, J lost 5 bases, and 10 bases lay in between. Per germline, CDR1 LGHNA and CDR2 YNFKEQ. This CDR3 is 14 amino acids long. The CDR3 region has the DNA TGTGCCAGCAGCCAAGATCCTAATGAGGAGACCCAGTACTTC. This translates into CASSQDPNEETQYF.

This clone was recorded only once. The chain has TRBV6-5 and TRBJ2-3, with a weak D call TRBD1 (5 bases). Trimming took 5 bases from V and 0 from J, leaving 9 bases between them. CDR3 length: 14 amino acids. Germline assignment: CDR1 MNHEY and CDR2 SVGAGI. CDR3 sequence reads: CASSIQDSTDTQYF. The CDR3, as DNA: TGTGCCAGCAGTATACAGGATAGCACAGATACGCAGTATTTT.

This rearrangement joins TRBV5-1 to TRBJ2-2; tentative D call: TRBD2 (6 bases). V lost 0 bases and J lost 3, with 12 bases in between. This CDR3 has 16 amino acids. CDR1 and CDR2 (germline): SGHRS, YFSETQ. For the CDR3, the DNA is TGCGCCAGCAGCTTGGCTAATAGCGGTCACACCGGGGAGCTGTTTTTT. Translated: CASSLANSGHTGELFF.

This clone was seen once. This rearrangement joins TRBV14 to TRBJ1-1; D not certain. V lost 4 bases and J lost 0, with 15 bases in between. The CDR3 is 16 amino acids. Germline CDR1 reads SGHDN; CDR2 reads FVKESK. The CDR3 sequence: CASSLISGRLNTEAFF. CDR3 in DNA: TGTGCCAGCAGCCTCATAAGCGGCAGATTGAACACTGAAGCTTTCTTT. The variable domain in full, completed from reference TRBV14 and TRBJ1-1, reads EAGVTQFPSHSVIEKGQTVTLRCDPISGHDNLYWYRRVMGKEIKFLLHFVKESKQDESGMPNNRFLAERTGGTYSTLKVQPAELEDSGVYFCASSLISGRLNTEAFFGQGTRLTVV.

The chain's CDR3 is CASGSGSTADEQFF. Written as DNA, the CDR3 is TGTGCCAGCGGTAGCGGGAGCACTGCGGATGAGCAGTTCTTC. This chain uses TRBV2 with TRBJ2-1; 9 bases are shared with TRBD2. The CDR3 extends over 14 amino acids. Trimming took 8 bases from V and 8 from J; bases not matched to a gene: 10. Germline values: CDR1 SNHLY, CDR2 FYNNEI. The full variable domain, completed using reference TRBV2 and TRBJ2-1, is EPEVTQTPSHQVTQMGQEVILRCVPISNHLYFYWYRQILGQKVEFLVSFYNNEISEKSEIFDDQFSVERPDGSNFTLKIRSTKLEDSAMYFCASGSGSTADEQFFGPGTRLTVL.

This clone was counted only a few times. The V gene is TRBV27, the J gene TRBJ2-1; 7 bases map to TRBD1. The CDR3 covers 17 residues. Germline V CDR1 and CDR2: MNHEY, SMNVEV (reference sequence). The ends lost 6 bases at V and 7 bases at J; junction bases unmatched: 18. The CDR3 protein is CASRTTGAGFGHNEQFF. The DNA of the CDR3 is TGTGCCAGCAGGACTACAGGGGCCGGGTTTGGCCATAATGAGCAGTTCTTC.

As for this clone: The junction and the germline gene differ at one end; a read error may be behind it. V gene TRBV5-1 combines with J gene TRBJ2-2; a weak D match, TRBD2 (5 bases). The CDR3 length is 16 residues. Germline CDR1 and CDR2: SGHRS and YFSETQ. CDR3 loop: CASSSFSVDGHRGAVF. The CDR3 bases are TGCGCCAGCAGCTCCTTTTCGGTAGATGGGCACCGGGGAGCTGTTTTT.

This clone was seen only a few times. The chain couples TRBV7-9 to TRBJ1-5; D perhaps matches TRBD1 (5 bases). The germline V gene encodes CDR1 SEHNR and CDR2 FQNEAQ (reference sequence). Trimming pared 5 bases from V and 7 bases from J, leaving 15 bases between. This CDR3 has 14 amino acids. CDR3 amino acids: CASSLDSPVQPQHF. The CDR3 region has the DNA TGTGCCAGCAGCCTCGACAGTCCAGTGCAGCCCCAGCATTTT.

This rearrangement joins TRBV5-1 to TRBJ2-1, with 12 bases matching TRBD2. Germline values: CDR1 SGHRS, CDR2 YFSETQ. V lost 0 bases, J lost 5 bases, and 0 bases stayed unmatched. The CDR3 contains 15 residues. The CDR3 region is CASSLGTSGNNEQFF. The CDR3 nucleotides read TGCGCCAGCAGCTTGGGGACTAGCGGGAACAATGAGCAGTTCTTC.